Shown below are 28 T cell receptor beta chains from a single sample sequenced in a study listed by TCRdb under 2016. Receptor libraries were prepared by RT-PCR. The reads were generated on an Illumina MiSeq. Using fastp at Q25 and MiXCR, TCRdb reprocessed the public reads and kept productive beta chains. A single entry per CDR3 protein holds the most common genes and DNA from its merged rows. Present in this sample are hundreds of thousands of distinct CDR3 sequences, 14% of which were seen just once. The ten most abundant clones make up roughly 3.9% of the sample. Sequenced sample: memory CD4+ T cells from blood. Every receptor here comes from a female donor in good health, serving as a healthy control.

This clonotype was counted between two and nine times. This chain links TRBV28 with TRBJ2-1; 12 bases agree with TRBD2. With V trimmed by 6 bases and J by 4 bases, 7 bases remained unmatched. CDR3 length: 16 amino acids. Germline lookup yields CDR1 MDHEN and CDR2 SYDVKM. DNA for the CDR3: TGTGCCAGCAGACTCGGACTAGCGGGATGGTACAATGAGCAGTTCTTC. It translates to CASRLGLAGWYNEQFF. The full variable domain, its missing parts supplied by reference TRBV28 and TRBJ2-1, is DVKVTQSSRYLVKRTGEKVFLECVQDMDHENMFWYRQDPGLGLRLIYFSYDVKMKEKGDIPEGYSVSREKKERFSLILESASTNQTSMYLCASRLGLAGWYNEQFFGPGTRLTVL.

This clonotype has more than one count but fewer than ten. The chain recombines TRBV20-1 with TRBJ1-4; D unclear. Trimming removed 4 bases from V and 8 bases from J, with 11 bases in between. The CDR3 has 12 amino acids. Looked up from germline, CDR1 is DFQATT and CDR2 is SNEGSKA (reference sequence). The chain's CDR3 is CSATYGEEKLFF. CDR3 DNA: TGCAGTGCTACCTACGGCGAGGAAAAACTGTTTTTT.

This clonotype was counted only a few times. The chain couples TRBV15 to TRBJ2-1; 8 bases are shared with TRBD2. The CDR3 has 16 residues. Per the germline V gene, CDR1 is LNHNV and CDR2 is YYDKDF (reference sequence). The junction had 12 bases not matched to a gene; V was cut back by 4 bases and J by 7 bases. The CDR3 region has the DNA TGTGCCACCAGCACGATCGGGACTAGGGTCGGGAATGAGCAGTTCTTC. Translation gives CATSTIGTRVGNEQFF.

The chain links TRBV7-9 to TRBJ2-2, with D perhaps assigned TRBD1 or TRBD2 (5 bases each). This CDR3 is 14 amino acids long. Trimming stripped 8 bases from V and 4 bases from J, with 14 bases between. Germline V lookup: CDR1 SEHNR, CDR2 FQNEAQ (reference sequence). CDR3 sequence: CASLRDGGTGELFF. Written as DNA, the CDR3 is TGTGCCAGCCTCAGGGACGGAGGCACCGGGGAGCTGTTTTTT. Together with reference TRBV7-9 and TRBJ2-2, the CDR3 gives the full variable domain: DTGVSQNPRHKITKRGQNVTFRCDPISEHNRLYWYRQTLGQGPEFLTYFQNEAQLEKSRLLSDRFSAERPKGSFSTLEIQRTEQGDSAMYLCASLRDGGTGELFFGEGSRLTVL.

The gene calls are TRBV24-1 and TRBJ1-1; TRBD1 matches at 8 bases. The CDR3 has 15 residues. With V trimmed by 3 bases and J by 5 bases, 7 bases remained unmatched. Germline V gene sequence: CDR1 KGHDR, CDR2 SFDVKD. CDR3 amino acids: CATSDAGQGQTEAFF. DNA of the CDR3: TGTGCCACCAGTGATGCAGGACAGGGACAAACTGAAGCTTTCTTT.

The V call is TRBV7-9, the J call TRBJ1-2, with TRBD1 matching over 9 bases. The CDR3 covers 13 residues. The germline gives CDR1 SEHNR, CDR2 FQNEAQ (reference sequence). Trimming took 7 bases from V and 8 from J; bases not matched to a gene: 8. CDR3 bases: TGTGCCAGCATCCTGGGACAGGGCAACGGCTACACCTTC. Encoded protein: CASILGQGNGYTF.

This clonotype occurred a few times. The chain joins TRBV15 to TRBJ2-7, with 8 bases aligning to TRBD2. The CDR3 sequence is 15 residues long. Germline V gene lookup returns CDR1 LNHNV and CDR2 YYDKDF (reference sequence). V shed 5 bases, J shed 3 bases, and the junction held 9 bases outside the gene matches. The CDR3 is CATSAGGGSVYEQYF. The DNA for the CDR3 is TGTGCCACCAGCGCCGGGGGGGGGTCCGTCTACGAGCAGTACTTC.

The chain employs TRBV20-1 and TRBJ2-7; D is possibly TRBD1 or TRBD2 (5 bases each). The CDR3 covers 14 residues. In germline, CDR1 is DFQATT, CDR2 SNEGSKA (reference sequence). Trimming removed 4 bases from V and 4 bases from J, with 17 bases in between. This CDR3 reads CSAIRGGGGYEQYF. In DNA form, the CDR3 reads TGCAGTGCTATAAGGGGCGGAGGAGGTTACGAGCAGTACTTC.

As to this clonotype: This may stem from a read error, because a much larger clone lies one nucleotide away. The chain combines TRBV12-3 or TRBV12-4 with TRBJ2-7, with D maybe TRBD1 (5 bases). V lost 4 bases and J 4 bases, leaving 8 bases between the germline ends. The CDR3 has 12 residues. CDR3 sequence: CASSSRQYEQYF. CDR3 sequence (DNA): TGTGCCAGCAGTTCCAGACAGTACGAGCAGTACTTC.

The chain carries TRBV2 and TRBJ1-2; D is ambiguous. The CDR3 spans 12 residues. The V end was cut by 7 bases, the J end by 8 bases, with 14 bases between. Germline assignment: CDR1 SNHLY and CDR2 FYNNEI. The CDR3 spells CASTGPGAGYTF. In DNA, the CDR3 is TGTGCCAGCACAGGCCCCGGCGCCGGCTACACCTTC.

This clonotype was picked up a small number of times. The chain carries TRBV10-3 and TRBJ2-1; TRBD1 matches at 10 bases. The CDR3 is 16 amino acids. From germline, CDR1 is ENHRY and CDR2 SYGVKD. J lost 6 bases, V lost 0 bases, and 5 bases had no gene match. CDR3 bases: TGTGCCATCAGTGAGTCGGTGACAGGGGGCTTCAATGAGCAGTTCTTC. The encoded protein is CAISESVTGGFNEQFF.

This clonotype was detected many times. V gene TRBV15 combines with J gene TRBJ2-3, with a tentative D call TRBD1 (5 bases). The germline V gene encodes CDR1 LNHNV and CDR2 YYDKDF (reference sequence). CDR3 size: 15 residues. Trimming left V 1 base short and J 5 bases short, with 13 bases between. The CDR3 DNA follows: TGTGCCACCAGCAGAGGTATAGGGGCGGAAGATACGCAGTATTTT. It codes for CATSRGIGAEDTQYF.

Points on this clonotype: A read error may produce the germline difference seen at one junction end. The chain employs TRBV5-6 and TRBJ2-6, with D tentatively TRBD2 (5 bases). The CDR3 sequence is 16 residues long. Per germline, CDR1 SGHDT and CDR2 YYEEEE. CDR3 loop: CASSLEVHSGANVLTF. CDR3 in DNA: TGTGCCAGCAGTTTGGAGGTTCACTCTGGGGCCAACGTCCTGACTTTC.

There are many counts of this clonotype. The chain has TRBV5-1 and TRBJ2-7; TRBD2 might be the D (6 bases). The V end was cut by 5 bases, the J end by 11 bases, with 20 bases between. Per the germline V gene, CDR1 is SGHRS and CDR2 is YFSETQ. The CDR3 sequence is 13 residues long. In nucleotides, the CDR3 is TGCGCCAGCAGAATATTCCCGGGAGAAGAGGAGTACTTC. Amino acid sequence: CASRIFPGEEEYF.

The chain combines TRBV7-9 with TRBJ2-6; D is possibly TRBD1 or TRBD2 (5 bases each). V lost 5 bases, J lost 0 bases, and 14 bases lay in between. The CDR3 contains 17 residues. Germline assignment: CDR1 SEHNR and CDR2 FQNEAQ (reference sequence). The DNA of the CDR3 is TGTGCCAGCAGCGTCTCGGGACCACTCTCTGGGGCCAACGTCCTGACTTTC. Translated, it gives CASSVSGPLSGANVLTF.

This clonotype was seen a few times. DNA for the CDR3: TGCGCCAGCAGCTTCGGGACGGGAGGAGTGAATGAGCAGTTCTTC. The encoded protein is CASSFGTGGVNEQFF. The chain uses TRBV5-1 and TRBJ2-1, with 7 bases fitting TRBD2. CDR1 is SGHRS, CDR2 YFSETQ, per germline. There are 15 residues in the CDR3. With 2 bases clipped from V and 7 bases from J, the junction kept 9 bases outside the gene matches. Complete variable domain (other parts from reference TRBV5-1 and TRBJ2-1): KAGVTQTPRYLIKTRGQQVTLSCSPISGHRSVSWYQQTPGQGLQFLFEYFSETQRNKGNFPGRFSGRQFSNSRSEMNVSTLELGDSALYLCASSFGTGGVNEQFFGPGTRLTVL.

There are a few counts of this clonotype. This chain connects TRBV7-8 to TRBJ1-1; maybe TRBD1 (6 bases). The CDR3 consists of 14 residues. CDR1 and CDR2 from the germline V gene are SGHVS and FQNEAQ. The V end was cut by 5 bases, the J end by 5 bases, with 15 bases between. The CDR3 bases are TGTGCCAGCAGCCCTGACAGGAGTAGTACTGAAGCTTTCTTT. It codes for CASSPDRSSTEAFF.

This chain joins TRBV7-9 and TRBJ1-4; D possibly corresponds to TRBD1 (5 bases). Germline V gene data show CDR1 as SEHNR and CDR2 as FQNEAQ (reference sequence). The germline V and J ends were trimmed by 3 bases and 14 bases, with 25 bases remaining between them. The CDR3 loop spans 16 amino acids. CDR3 nucleotide sequence: TGTGCCAGCAGCTTCAGGCGCCCGGGACCGCTTACGGGGCTGTTTTTT. Translation: CASSFRRPGPLTGLFF.

The rearrangement links TRBV29-1 to TRBJ2-7, with D unresolved. The germline gives CDR1 SQVTM, CDR2 ANQGSEA. The V gene lost 1 base and the J gene lost 5 bases, with 12 bases spanning the gap. This CDR3 region has 13 residues. CDR3 DNA sequence: TGCAGCGTTGAAGCGTTTGCGGATAACGAGCAGTACTTC. Residues: CSVEAFADNEQYF.

This clonotype was counted ten times or more. V and J are TRBV7-8 and TRBJ1-5; 9 bases map to TRBD1. V lost 5 bases and J lost 7; bases outside the gene matches: 12. The CDR3 runs 16 residues. CDR1 is SGHVS, CDR2 FQNEAQ, per germline. CDR3 amino acids: CASSLDRGGVTQPQHF. CDR3 sequence (DNA): TGTGCCAGCAGCCTTGACAGGGGGGGAGTTACGCAGCCCCAGCATTTT.

This clonotype was counted a few times. The gene calls are TRBV28 and TRBJ1-6, with D tentatively TRBD1 (5 bases). The CDR3 extends over 15 amino acids. Trimming cost V 5 bases and J 7 bases, with 15 bases left between them. CDR1 and CDR2 (germline): MDHEN, SYDVKM. The CDR3: CASSPPTGANSPLHF. In nucleotides, the CDR3 is TGTGCCAGCAGTCCCCCAACCGGGGCCAATTCACCCCTCCACTTT.

This clonotype was counted a single time. The chain couples TRBV27 to TRBJ2-1; 7 positions agree with TRBD1. The germline V gene has CDR1 MNHEY and CDR2 SMNVEV (reference sequence). Germline trimming cut 5 bases from V and 9 bases from J; bases unmatched to any gene: 7. The length of the CDR3 is 13 residues. CDR3: CASSAIQGVEQFF. In DNA, the CDR3 is TGTGCCAGCAGTGCTATCCAGGGGGTTGAGCAGTTCTTC.

The J gene is TRBJ2-7, the V gene TRBV6-5; 7 positions match TRBD2. Losses at the gene ends were 7 bases for V and 2 bases for J; bases not matched to a gene: 14. The CDR3 sequence is 16 residues long. Germline CDR1 MNHEY, CDR2 SVGAGI. DNA of the CDR3: TGTGCCAGCAATCGTGGCGGGAGTATATCGACCTACGAGCAGTACTTC. It is translated as CASNRGGSISTYEQYF.

This clonotype was counted only a few times. V and J are TRBV20-1 and TRBJ2-7; D is unresolved. The germline V gene encodes CDR1 DFQATT and CDR2 SNEGSKA (reference sequence). The CDR3 covers 12 residues. V gave up 3 bases and J gave up 2 bases, with 8 bases separating them. The CDR3 DNA sequence: TGCAGTGCTAGGGGTGATCCCTACGAGCAGTACTTC. Protein sequence: CSARGDPYEQYF.

This clonotype was found a few times. The rearrangement uses TRBV6-5 and TRBJ2-1, with TRBD2 matching over 8 bases. The CDR3 is 13 residues long. Per the germline V gene, CDR1 is MNHEY and CDR2 is SVGAGI. Losses at the gene ends were 5 bases for V and 11 bases for J; bases not matched to a gene: 8. CDR3 sequence (DNA): TGTGCCAGCAGTGACAGGACTAGCCGGAAGCAGTTCTTC. Translation: CASSDRTSRKQFF.

This clonotype was detected only a few times. This sequence joins TRBV5-1 and TRBJ2-5, with 10 bases matching TRBD1. V was pared by 2 bases and J by 3 bases, with 1 base of the junction left unmatched. CDR1 is SGHRS, CDR2 YFSETQ, per germline. There are 14 residues in the CDR3. CDR3 in amino acids: CASSFGTGEETQYF. CDR3 DNA sequence: TGCGCCAGCAGCTTTGGGACAGGGGAAGAGACCCAGTACTTC.

The gene calls are TRBV7-2 and TRBJ2-7; D call uncertain. This CDR3 has 13 amino acids. The V and J ends lost 0 bases and 12 bases respectively, with 15 bases between them. Germline CDR1 is SGHTA and CDR2 is FQGNSA. The CDR3 nucleotides read TGTGCCAGCAGCTTAGCTATTAGAACTCCAACGTACTTC. Translation: CASSLAIRTPTYF.

The V and J genes are TRBV25-1 and TRBJ1-5; D may be TRBD1 (5 bases). Trimming shortened V by 6 bases and J by 3 bases, and 12 bases separated the two germline ends. Per the germline V gene, CDR1 is MGHDK and CDR2 is SYGVNS. This CDR3 is built from 14 residues. CDR3 protein: CASSPGGFNQPQHF. The CDR3 bases are TGTGCCAGCAGCCCCGGGGGATTCAATCAGCCCCAGCATTTT.